What follows describes a single T cell receptor beta chain. The sample originates from a study of sequential checkpoint blockade in melanoma. Study overall: Arm A got nivolumab then ipilimumab; arm B the reverse, 1:1. After both sequences, patients received maintenance nivolumab.

Treatment reported: randomized to nivolumab then ipilimumab (arm A) or the reverse (arm B). From thawed PBMCs, live CD3+CD8+ cells negative for CD19 and CD56 were sorted. CDR3 length: 15 residues. Looked up from germline, CDR1 is SGDLS and CDR2 is YYNGEE. The V gene lost 4 bases and the J gene lost 0 bases, with 14 bases spanning the gap. Sequenced by immunoSEQ multiplex PCR; TCRdb stores in-frame clones only, minus some. The table has fewer than 6,500 clones, around half seen once. This TCR was sampled from a human donor with melanoma. The material was CD8+ T cells sorted from blood (inferred from file names), obtained from a patient given nivolumab and ipilimumab in sequence. The chain links TRBV9 to TRBJ2-7; D is perhaps TRBD1 (5 bases). The CDR3 DNA reads TGTGCCAGCAGCAAAGGGGTCAGTAGCTCCTACGAGCAGTACTTC. Translating gives CASSKGVSSSYEQYF.